This entry concerns a single T cell receptor (beta chain). Authors' methods: Estimation of nucleated cell counts relied on the amplification of reference gene primers. TCRdb's table, derived via immunoSEQ multiplex PCR, lists solely in-frame clones and lacks some. That table is the source of V, J and clone size, and D and trimming were worked out from the DNA. The data show 150,000 to 200,000 clones, roughly 80% seen once. This CDR3 contains 13 residues. Germline V gene lookup returns CDR1 LNHDA and CDR2 SQIVND (reference sequence). These data come from a study of blood T cell repertoires in COVID-19. Study background: There were acute and convalescent COVID-19 samples, and they came from the United States, Italy and Spain. Sources were T cells, B-cell-depleted T cells, or PBMCs; the material itself was cDNA or gDNA.

The chain couples TRBV19 to TRBJ1-5; D is possibly TRBD1 (6 bases). The origin of this receptor is a man over 45 who had recovered from COVID-19. The sample consisted of peripheral blood. CDR3 coding DNA: TGTGGGTCGGCGAAGGGGGTAAGCCAGCCCCAGCATTTT. Translated: CGSAKGVSQPQHF.